These T cell receptor beta chains were read from a single sample in a study of shared clonotypes between healthy human individuals. Clones were sequenced by immunoSEQ multiplex PCR, and TCRdb holds only the in-frame ones, with some missing. The sample carries around 700,000 clones, about 90% recorded once. Sequencing input: naive CD8+ T cells sorted from blood. The receptors originated from a man under 40 in good health. Both conserved end residues are part of each CDR3. A D gene is named only where the DNA matches it firmly. Not all rows give a size; the values are once, few, many and, for expanded clones, a class.

V	J	D	size	length	DNA	CDR3
TRBV6-6	TRBJ2-7	TRBD1	NA	14	TGTGCCAGCAGTTACACGCGACAGGGCCACGAGCAGTACTTC	CASSYTRQGHEQYF
TRBV27	TRBJ2-7	TRBD1	NA	15	TGTGCCAGCAGTTTCTCGGGACAGGGTTTAGGCGAGCAGTACTTC	CASSFSGQGLGEQYF
TRBV28	TRBJ2-7	TRBD1	NA	14	TGTGCCAGCACCTTCCGACAGGGAGCCTACGAGCAGTACTTC	CASTFRQGAYEQYF
TRBV6-1	TRBJ2-7	NA	once	14	TGTGCCAGCAGTGAGCGTCAGGGCTCCTACGAGCAGTACTTC	CASSERQGSYEQYF
TRBV5-1	TRBJ1-1	TRBD1	NA	17	TGCGCCAGCAGCTACGGGACAGGGACGCTTGTGAACACTGAAGCTTTCTTT	CASSYGTGTLVNTEAFF
TRBV7-2	TRBJ1-5	NA	once	15	TGTGCCAGCAGCTTAGCGCTAGGTAGCAATCAGCCCCAGCATTTT	CASSLALGSNQPQHF
TRBV5-1	TRBJ2-2	NA	NA	16	TGCGCCAGCAGCTTGGGGGCAGGGGCAAACACCGGGGAGCTGTTTTTT	CASSLGAGANTGELFF
TRBV2	TRBJ2-7	TRBD2	NA	14	TGTGCCAGCAGTCGGACTAGCGGGATCTACGAGCAGTACTTC	CASSRTSGIYEQYF
TRBV18	TRBJ2-7	NA	NA	14	TGTGCCAGCTCGACCACTCACGAGGCCTACGAGCAGTACTTC	CASSTTHEAYEQYF
TRBV4-3	TRBJ2-1	NA	NA	15	TGCGCCAGCAGCCAAGATCTTAGTCTAGCGTATGAGCAGTTCTTC	CASSQDLSLAYEQFF
TRBV5-1	TRBJ1-1	NA	NA	15	TGCGCCAGCAGCTTGTTTGTGGAAAGAAACACTGAAGCTTTCTTT	CASSLFVERNTEAFF
TRBV5-1	TRBJ2-7	TRBD2	NA	17	TGCGCCAGCAGCTCCGGGACTAGCGGGAGGGGGGTGCGTGAGCAGTACTTC	CASSSGTSGRGVREQYF
TRBV16	TRBJ2-7	NA	NA	13	TGTGCCAGCAGCCACGGGACTCGCAACGAGCAGTACTTC	CASSHGTRNEQYF
TRBV19	TRBJ2-3	TRBD2	few	14	TGTGCCAGCTCCGCGGGGGACGACACAGATACGCAGTATTTT	CASSAGDDTDTQYF
TRBV7-6	TRBJ1-2	NA	NA	18	TGTGCCAGCAGCTTAGTTTCAGGCAGGGAAGGACCTAACTATGGCTACACCTTC	CASSLVSGREGPNYGYTF
TRBV28	TRBJ2-7	NA	NA	13	TGTGCCAGCAGCCAAGGGAGAGGCTACGAGCAGTACTTC	CASSQGRGYEQYF
TRBV4-1	TRBJ2-3	NA	NA	17	TGCGCCAGCAGCCAAGCCGATCCGCGTGGAGAGGCAGATACGCAGTATTTT	CASSQADPRGEADTQYF
TRBV7-9	TRBJ1-1	TRBD1	NA	15	TGTGCCAGCAGCTTCAGGACAGGGGTGGACACTGAAGCTTTCTTT	CASSFRTGVDTEAFF
TRBV5-6	TRBJ2-7	NA	once	13	TGTGCCAGCAGCCCCCCCAGCTCCTACGAGCAGTACTTC	CASSPPSSYEQYF
TRBV5-4	TRBJ1-2	NA	NA	14	TGTGCCAGCAGCTTGGGGTGGGGAGACTATGGCTACACCTTC	CASSLGWGDYGYTF
TRBV7-9	TRBJ2-7	TRBD1	NA	15	TGTGCCAGCAGCTCTCGTACCGGGACAGGCTACGAGCAGTACTTC	CASSSRTGTGYEQYF
TRBV29-1	TRBJ2-5	NA	NA	14	TGCAGCGTTGATTTGGCCTCCGGGCAGGAGACCCAGTACTTC	CSVDLASGQETQYF
TRBV7-9	TRBJ2-7	NA	few	15	TGTGCCAGCAGCTTATGGGGGAAAGGGGTAGACGAGCAGTACTTC	CASSLWGKGVDEQYF
TRBV6-6	TRBJ1-2	NA	NA	14	TGTGCCAGCAGTTACCGTAGCGGACACTATGGCTACACCTTC	CASSYRSGHYGYTF
TRBV5-1	TRBJ2-5	TRBD2	NA	15	TGCGCCAGCATGTTATCCGGGACTAGCGAAGAGACCCAGTACTTC	CASMLSGTSEETQYF
TRBV6-6	TRBJ2-2	NA	few	15	TGTGCCAGCAGTTACTCTCGGGAGAGCACCGGGGAGCTGTTTTTT	CASSYSRESTGELFF
TRBV7-9	TRBJ2-7	TRBD2	NA	16	TGTGCCAGCAGCTTAACTAGCGGGACACGAGTCTACGAGCAGTACTTC	CASSLTSGTRVYEQYF
TRBV5-5	TRBJ2-7	NA	NA	15	TGTGCCAGCAGCCTGGGTGGGGACGGATTCCACGAGCAGTACTTC	CASSLGGDGFHEQYF
TRBV10-1	TRBJ2-1	NA	NA	13	TGCGCCAGCGCTACGGGACCCTACAATGAGCAGTTCTTC	CASATGPYNEQFF
TRBV2	TRBJ2-1	NA	NA	15	TGTGCCAGCAGTGAGGACAGCAGCTCCTACAATGAGCAGTTCTTC	CASSEDSSSYNEQFF
TRBV18	TRBJ2-1	TRBD1	NA	16	TGTGCCAGCTCACCACAACACAGGGGGCAGTTTAATGAGCAGTTCTTC	CASSPQHRGQFNEQFF
TRBV11-3	TRBJ2-1	NA	NA	13	TGTGCCAGCAGCTTCGGCGGAGGGACCGAGCAGTTCTTC	CASSFGGGTEQFF
TRBV7-6	TRBJ2-7	NA	NA	15	TGTGCCAGCAGCTTAGTTGGGGGCGCCGGTCGCGAGCAGTACTTC	CASSLVGGAGREQYF
TRBV19	TRBJ2-7	TRBD2	NA	15	TGTGCCAGTAGTCCAAGCGGGAGTTTTGCCTACGAGCAGTACTTC	CASSPSGSFAYEQYF
TRBV15	TRBJ2-7	TRBD2	NA	16	TGTGCCACCAGCCCTAGAGCTAGCGGGAGCGCCTACGAGCAGTACTTC	CATSPRASGSAYEQYF
TRBV4-1	TRBJ2-1	NA	NA	12	TGCGCCAGCAGCCAAGGTCAAGATGAGCAGTTCTTC	CASSQGQDEQFF
TRBV9	TRBJ2-1	TRBD1	NA	14	TGTGCCAGCAGCGCACCGGGACAGGGGTATGAGCAGTTCTTC	CASSAPGQGYEQFF
TRBV10-2	TRBJ2-3	NA	NA	14	TGCGCCAGCACCAAACTTGAAACGGCCGATACGCAGTATTTT	CASTKLETADTQYF
TRBV11-2	TRBJ2-7	NA	NA	14	TGTGCCAGCAGCTTAGGACCGGAAAATTACGAGCAGTACTTC	CASSLGPENYEQYF
TRBV7-9	TRBJ2-4	NA	NA	14	TGTGCCAGCAGCAAACGGGACAACCAAAACATTCAGTACTTC	CASSKRDNQNIQYF
TRBV5-1	TRBJ1-1	TRBD1	NA	14	TGCGCCAGCAGCAACGCACAGGGGGACACTGAAGCTTTCTTT	CASSNAQGDTEAFF
TRBV5-1	TRBJ2-1	TRBD2	NA	20	TGCGCCAGCAGCTTGGCCGGACTAGCGGGAGGCTCGAGCTCCTACAATGAGCAGTTCTTC	CASSLAGLAGGSSSYNEQFF
TRBV5-1	TRBJ2-1	NA	NA	17	TGCGCCAGCAGCTTGGCTCATGGCACTCTCTCCTACAATGAGCAGTTCTTC	CASSLAHGTLSYNEQFF
TRBV7-8	TRBJ2-1	NA	NA	13	TGTGCCAGCAGCTTAGGAGGCGCAGATGAGCAGTTCTTC	CASSLGGADEQFF
TRBV7-9	TRBJ1-5	TRBD1	NA	15	TGTGCCAGCAGCTGGGGACAGGGTGGGAATCAGCCCCAGCATTTT	CASSWGQGGNQPQHF